This T cell receptor beta chain emerged from a study of shared clonotypes between healthy human individuals. The overall study: Per-donor plates numbered three CD4 naive, three CD4 memory, two CD8 naive and one CD8 memory. Findings of the study overall: Few donors restricted represented genetic and exposure-history diversity. Compared with clonotypes that all four donors shared, non-shared clonotypes had lower generation probabilities. It was expected that sequencing depth would affect clonotype sharing among donors.

Naive CD8 cells were CD45RO-negative, positively selected for CCR7, excluding terminally differentiated effector memory CD45RA+ cells. V was pared by 4 bases and J by 4 bases, with 4 bases of the junction left unmatched. The CDR3 consists of 15 residues. The germline V gene encodes CDR1 MNHEY and CDR2 SVGAGI. In regard to this clone: Its antigen is not known. Other nucleotide sequences from this sample produce the same CDR3.

Profiled with immunoSEQ multiplex PCR; TCRdb holds only in-frame clones, not every one. The data contain about 1.9 million clones, roughly 93% of them singletons. V usage is TRBV6-5 and J usage is TRBJ1-1, with TRBD1 identical over 12 bases. The clonotype comes from a man aged 18-30 years in good health. Some clones in this sample may be carry-over from other donors' samples. The sample comprised naive CD8+ T cells from PBMCs. The chain's CDR3 is CASSSPGQGATEAFF. CDR3 bases: TGTGCCAGCAGTTCACCGGGACAGGGGGCCACTGAAGCTTTCTTT.